In this sample, the clone carrying this T cell receptor (beta chain) turned up many times. The sample belongs to a study of spatial heterogeneity in lung cancer. Study summary: PBMC samples from follow-up, where available, were sequenced a median of approximately two years after resection.

TCR cDNA molecules each had a unique molecular identifier. One entry per CDR3 protein, called by TCRdb with MiXCR from the 5' RACE reads. Here the sample spans under 35,000 distinct CDR3 sequences, almost 5.5% being singletons. Stated time point: blood at routine non-recurrence follow-up after resection. Material for sequencing was whole RNA from tumor, nontumor lung or frozen PBMC, left unsorted. CDR3 length: 13 residues. Trimming stripped 0 bases from V and 9 bases from J, with 11 bases between. In germline, CDR1 is SGHRS, CDR2 YFSETQ. This specimen was PBMCs, taken at follow-up. V gene TRBV5-1 combines with J gene TRBJ2-3; D tentatively reads TRBD1 or TRBD2 (5 bases each). The receptor was isolated from a female donor with early-stage non-small cell lung cancer. The CDR3 here is CASSLAGTETQYF. Here the CDR3 DNA reads TGCGCCAGCAGCTTGGCCGGGACCGAGACGCAGTATTTT.